The sequence of this T cell receptor beta chain was determined in a study of shared clonotypes between healthy human individuals. Findings and limits, study-wide: Clonotype sharing among the donors was expected to vary with sequencing depth.

Trimming cost V 1 base and J 0 bases; bases outside gene matches: 7. CDR3 length: 18 residues. Germline values: CDR1 MGHRA, CDR2 YSYEKL. Details on this clone: Its antigen remains unidentified.

Investigators spread the genomic DNA of each subset evenly over several immunoSEQ plates. TCRdb's copy holds only in-frame clones and misses some; the assay was immunoSEQ multiplex PCR. The data show roughly 2,000,000 clones, around 95% seen once. CD8 cells classed as naive were CD45RO-negative and positively selected for CCR7, excluding terminally differentiated effector memory CD45RA+ cells. The study enrolled healthy HIV-negative adults without recent acute infections or vaccinations as donors. Adults of Caucasian background living in Nashville, Tennessee made up all donors. This rearrangement joins TRBV4-1 to TRBJ1-5, with 9 bases lining up with TRBD1. The sequenced material came from naive CD8+ T cells from PBMCs. The source is a man aged 18-30 years in good health. Some clones in this sample may be carry-over from other donors' samples. The CDR3 protein is CASSQGTGARYSNQPQHF. The CDR3 DNA follows: TGCGCCAGCAGCCAAGGGACAGGGGCCCGATATAGCAATCAGCCCCAGCATTTT.